A single sample is the source of the 31 T cell receptor beta chains below, sequenced in a study of monozygotic twins with inflammatory bowel disease. TCRdb reanalyzed the 5' RACE reads and collapses them to one entry per CDR3 protein, without DNA. This listing includes around 220,000 distinct CDR3 sequences. Sequenced input: blood. Receptors originate from a human donor with ulcerative colitis or Crohn's disease, or a healthy co-twin of an affected twin (not recorded which).

J is TRBJ2-2 and V is TRBV12-3 or TRBV12-4. The CDR3 runs to 16 residues. The CDR3 is CASNPESFANTGELFF.

V gene TRBV9 combines with J gene TRBJ2-3. Germline CDR1 and CDR2: SGDLS and YYNGEE. The CDR3 spans 14 residues. CDR3 loop: CASSARADTDTQYF.

V gene TRBV3-1 combines with J gene TRBJ1-2; TCRdb lists TRBD1, though no DNA is available to test this call. The CDR3 runs to 14 residues. CDR1 is LGHDT, CDR2 YNNKEL, per germline (reference sequence). CDR3 residues: CASSQEARGPGYTF.

The rearrangement joins TRBV29-1 to TRBJ2-7; TCRdb's assignment of TRBD1 cannot be checked, as there is no DNA. This CDR3 has 13 amino acids. Germline CDR1 and CDR2: SQVTM and ANQGSEA. The CDR3 sequence is CSSTGTGGDEQYF.

The chain employs TRBV7-6 and TRBJ2-3; TCRdb's D call of TRBD1 is untestable without DNA. CDR1 is SGHVS, CDR2 FNYEAQ, per germline. The CDR3 is 14 amino acids. The CDR3 region is CASSFSGQGDTQYF.

The rearrangement links TRBV6-5 to TRBJ1-1; with no DNA, the TCRdb D assignment of TRBD1 cannot be verified. CDR3 length equals 14 residues. Germline V gene lookup returns CDR1 MNHEY and CDR2 SVGAGI. The CDR3 loop reads CASSSGGQGPEAFF.

The chain recombines TRBV6-5 with TRBJ1-1; TCRdb designates TRBD1, a call that cannot be tested without DNA. The CDR3 covers 15 residues. CDR1 and CDR2 (germline): MNHEY, SVGAGI. The CDR3 spells CASSSVTGGFTEAFF.

This chain links TRBV11-2 with TRBJ2-1; TCRdb indicates TRBD2, and absent DNA this call remains unverified. The CDR3 is made up of 20 amino acids. Germline-derived CDR1 and CDR2 are SGHAT and FQNNGV. This chain's CDR3 is CASSLSPGLAGGSSYNEQFF.

This chain uses TRBV4-2 with TRBJ1-6; lacking DNA, the TRBD1 call made by TCRdb goes unchecked. Germline-derived CDR1 and CDR2 are LGHNA and YNFKEQ. The CDR3 extends over 18 amino acids. The CDR3 reads CASSQDPQGKTYNSPLHF.

The chain couples TRBV20-1 to TRBJ2-1. This CDR3 spans 16 amino acids. Germline values: CDR1 DFQATT, CDR2 SNEGSKA (reference sequence). CDR3 loop: CSATDRDNIRHNEQFF.

The chain has TRBV29-1 and TRBJ1-3. Germline CDR1 and CDR2: SQVTM and ANQGSEA. This CDR3 is built from 13 residues. The CDR3: CSVGVSSGNTIYF. Looking up the rest from reference TRBV29-1 and TRBJ1-3 gives the full variable domain: SAVISQKPSRDICQRGTSLTIQCQVDSQVTMMFWYRQQPGQSLTLIATANQGSEATYESGFVIDKFPISRPNLTFSTLTVSNMSPEDSSIYLCSVGVSSGNTIYFGEGSWLTVV.

The J gene is TRBJ1-1, the V gene TRBV4-1; TCRdb selects TRBD1, and the lack of DNA leaves this call unchecked. The CDR3 is 13 residues long. Germline V gene sequence: CDR1 MGHRA, CDR2 YSYEKL. The CDR3 protein is CASSQAGETEAFF.

The CDR3 sequence is CATSDLSRGPREQYF. The genes are TRBV24-1 and TRBJ2-7; absent DNA, TCRdb's TRBD1 call cannot be checked. Per the germline V gene, CDR1 is KGHDR and CDR2 is SFDVKD. The CDR3 length is 15 residues.

The chain employs TRBV27 and TRBJ1-5. The CDR3 sequence is 13 residues long. CDR1 is MNHEY and CDR2 is SMNVEV in the germline V gene (reference sequence). CDR3 loop: CASSLSFLQPQHF.

CDR3 protein: CASSFLKGKVLQETQYF. V gene TRBV6-2 or TRBV6-3 combines with J gene TRBJ2-5. The CDR3 is 17 amino acids. Germline CDR1 reads MNHEY; CDR2 reads SVGEGT.

This chain uses TRBV11-2 with TRBJ2-1. The germline V gene has CDR1 SGHAT and CDR2 FQNNGV. The CDR3 sequence is 13 residues long. The CDR3 spells CASSLASYNEQFF. Full variable domain (missing parts from reference TRBV11-2 and TRBJ2-1): EAGVAQSPRYKIIEKRQSVAFWCNPISGHATLYWYQQILGQGPKLLIQFQNNGVVDDSQLPKDRFSAERLKGVDSTLKIQPAKLEDSAVYLCASSLASYNEQFFGPGTRLTVL.

The rearrangement uses TRBV12-3 or TRBV12-4 and TRBJ2-3; TCRdb's D call, TRBD2, is unchecked because there is no DNA. The CDR3 loop spans 18 amino acids. The CDR3 loop is CASSLTSGRGGSTDTQYF.

V and J are TRBV25-1 and TRBJ2-2; with no DNA, the TCRdb D assignment of TRBD2 cannot be verified. The CDR3 sequence is 16 residues long. CDR1 and CDR2 (germline): MGHDK, SYGVNS. CDR3 protein: CASSDSSGGDTGELFF.

The chain couples TRBV30 to TRBJ1-3. CDR3 size: 13 residues. Germline V CDR1 and CDR2: GTSNPN, SVGIG (reference sequence). The CDR3 sequence is CAWGRISGNTIYF.

The J gene is TRBJ2-3, the V gene TRBV20-1; as DNA is missing, the TRBD1 call by TCRdb cannot be tested. Germline CDR1 is DFQATT and CDR2 is SNEGSKA (reference sequence). The CDR3 is 17 amino acids. The CDR3 loop is CSARGWQGLGPTDTQYF.

This sequence joins TRBV9 and TRBJ1-4. The CDR3 contains 15 residues. Germline CDR1 reads SGDLS; CDR2 reads YYNGEE. The chain's CDR3 is CASSAGGGTNEKLFF.

The rearrangement uses TRBV3-1 and TRBJ1-2; TCRdb's assignment of TRBD1 cannot be checked, as there is no DNA. The CDR3 length is 15 residues. The germline gives CDR1 LGHDT, CDR2 YNNKEL (reference sequence). The CDR3 loop reads CASSQAGNSNYGYTF.

The chain employs TRBV7-6 and TRBJ2-3; TCRdb's D call, TRBD2, is unchecked because there is no DNA. CDR1 is SGHVS and CDR2 is FNYEAQ in the germline V gene. The CDR3 spans 13 residues. CDR3 protein: CASSPTSGPTQYF.

V is TRBV5-1 and J is TRBJ1-1; no DNA is available, so the TRBD1 call from TCRdb remains unchecked. This CDR3 spans 13 amino acids. CDR1 and CDR2 from the germline V gene are SGHRS and YFSETQ. The CDR3 here is CASRTGERTEAFF. Full variable domain (rest looked up from reference TRBV5-1 and TRBJ1-1): KAGVTQTPRYLIKTRGQQVTLSCSPISGHRSVSWYQQTPGQGLQFLFEYFSETQRNKGNFPGRFSGRQFSNSRSEMNVSTLELGDSALYLCASRTGERTEAFFGQGTRLTVV.

The chain's CDR3 is CASSLAGGLNEQFF. The V call is TRBV4-3, the J call TRBJ2-1; TCRdb indicates TRBD2, and absent DNA this call remains unverified. The CDR3 runs 14 residues. CDR1 LGHNA and CDR2 YSLEER come from the germline V gene.

The chain recombines TRBV7-9 with TRBJ2-7; as DNA is missing, the TRBD2 call by TCRdb cannot be tested. CDR1 SEHNR and CDR2 FQNEAQ come from the germline V gene (reference sequence). This CDR3 region has 14 residues. The CDR3 sequence is CASRLGGLPDEQYF.

This chain links TRBV29-1 with TRBJ1-1. Germline V lookup: CDR1 SQVTM, CDR2 ANQGSEA. The CDR3 totals 16 residues. Here the CDR3 reads CSVSLPGRNRNTEAFF.

The rearrangement links TRBV6-5 to TRBJ1-1; TCRdb indicates TRBD1, and absent DNA this call remains unverified. CDR1 is MNHEY and CDR2 is SVGAGI in the germline V gene. This CDR3 region has 15 residues. The CDR3: CASSYSGQGASEAFF.

The chain joins TRBV20-1 to TRBJ2-3; TCRdb lists TRBD2, though no DNA is available to test this call. CDR1 and CDR2 from the germline V gene are DFQATT and SNEGSKA (reference sequence). The CDR3 loop spans 14 amino acids. CDR3 amino acids: CSARSTSGGDTQYF.

The V and J genes are TRBV12-3 or TRBV12-4 and TRBJ2-7. CDR3 length equals 13 residues. The CDR3: CASSLGVRNEQYF.

CDR3 loop: CASSDPSEQYF. V is TRBV6-2 or TRBV6-3 and J is TRBJ2-7. Germline V gives CDR1 MNHEY, CDR2 SVGEGT. The CDR3 totals 11 residues.